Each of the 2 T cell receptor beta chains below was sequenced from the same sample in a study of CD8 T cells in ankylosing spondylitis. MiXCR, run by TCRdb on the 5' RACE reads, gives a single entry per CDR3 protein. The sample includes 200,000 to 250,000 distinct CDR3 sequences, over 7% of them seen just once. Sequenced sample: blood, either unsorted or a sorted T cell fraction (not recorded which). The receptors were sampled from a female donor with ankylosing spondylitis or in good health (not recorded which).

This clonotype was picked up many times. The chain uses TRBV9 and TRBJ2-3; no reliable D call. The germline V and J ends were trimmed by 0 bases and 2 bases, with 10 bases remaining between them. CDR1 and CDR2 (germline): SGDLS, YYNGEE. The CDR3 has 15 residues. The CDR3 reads CASSVDKGSTDTQYF. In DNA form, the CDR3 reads TGTGCCAGCAGCGTAGACAAAGGGTCCACAGATACGCAGTATTTT.

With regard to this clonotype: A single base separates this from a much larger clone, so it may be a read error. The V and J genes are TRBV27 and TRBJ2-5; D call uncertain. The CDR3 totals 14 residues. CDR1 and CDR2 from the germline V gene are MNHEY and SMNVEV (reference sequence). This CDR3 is CASSSWTDQEAQYF. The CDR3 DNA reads TGTGCCAGCTCGAGCTGGACGGACCAAGAGGCCCAGTACTTC.